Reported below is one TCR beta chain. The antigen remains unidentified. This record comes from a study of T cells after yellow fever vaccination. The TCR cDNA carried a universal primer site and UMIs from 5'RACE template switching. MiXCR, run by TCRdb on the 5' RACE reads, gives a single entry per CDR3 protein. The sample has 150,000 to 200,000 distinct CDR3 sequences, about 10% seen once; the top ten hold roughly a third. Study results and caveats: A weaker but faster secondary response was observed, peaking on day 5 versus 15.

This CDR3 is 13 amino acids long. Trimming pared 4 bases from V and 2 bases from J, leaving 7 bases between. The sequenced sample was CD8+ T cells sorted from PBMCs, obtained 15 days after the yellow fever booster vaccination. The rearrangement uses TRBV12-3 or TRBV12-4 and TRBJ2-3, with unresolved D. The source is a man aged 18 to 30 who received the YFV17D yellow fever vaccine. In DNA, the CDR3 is TGTGCCAGCAGTTGGGCCGTCACAGATACGCAGTATTTT. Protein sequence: CASSWAVTDTQYF.